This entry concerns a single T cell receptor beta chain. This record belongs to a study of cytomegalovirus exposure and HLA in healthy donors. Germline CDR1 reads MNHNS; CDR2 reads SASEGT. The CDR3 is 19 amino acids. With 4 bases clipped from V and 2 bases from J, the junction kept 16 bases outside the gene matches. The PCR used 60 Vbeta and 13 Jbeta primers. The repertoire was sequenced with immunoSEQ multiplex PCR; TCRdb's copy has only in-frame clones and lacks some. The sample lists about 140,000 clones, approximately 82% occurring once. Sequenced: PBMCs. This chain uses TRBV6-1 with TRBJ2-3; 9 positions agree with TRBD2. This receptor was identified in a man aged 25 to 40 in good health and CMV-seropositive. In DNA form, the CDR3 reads TGTGCCAGCAGTGCACGGACGAATTTAGCGGGGGCGATCACAGATACGCAGTATTTT. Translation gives CASSARTNLAGAITDTQYF.